This T cell receptor beta chain was obtained from a study of T cells in women clearing cervical HPV infection. Whole-study results and caveats: Cases carried less TRBV6-7 than controls: roughly 0.11% versus 0.16%. Repertoire richness, not evenness, was significantly elevated in CIN3+ cases versus controls.

The V segment lost 5 bases and the J segment 6 bases; nucleotides outside the gene matches: 12. Germline V gene lookup returns CDR1 ENHRY and CDR2 SYGVKD. This CDR3 has 16 residues. Remarks on this clone: Antigen: not known. The CDR3 goes on 3 residues after the read ends, and that part is filled in from the germline J gene.

Clones were read by immunoSEQ multiplex PCR, and TCRdb kept only the in-frame ones, dropping some. This table holds about 37,000 clones. The chain recombines TRBV10-3 with TRBJ2-2; TRBD1 matches 7 bases. Material: blood buffy coat. This sequence originates from a woman between 18 and 70 years old with a cervical HPV16 infection that either progressed to CIN3+ or cleared (not recorded which). Incomplete CDR3 DNA: TGTGCCATCAGTCCTCGTCGACAGGGAGAATCCGGGGAG. It encodes CAISPRRQGESGE. In full, the CDR3 is CAISPRRQGESGELFF.